The 14 T cell receptor beta chains presented below share a single source sample, sequenced in a study of preoperative IRX-2 immunotherapy in early breast cancer. Data came from immunoSEQ multiplex PCR; TCRdb stores just in-frame clones and leaves some out. The data show 25,000 to 30,000 clones, more than 80% seen once. Treatment of the sample: preoperative locoregional IRX-2 cytokine immunotherapy. The sequences come from lymph node tissue, collected after IRX-2 immunotherapy. The receptor set was obtained from a human donor with breast cancer.

The chain recombines TRBV30 with TRBJ1-5; no clear D gene. Germline values: CDR1 GTSNPN, CDR2 SVGIG (reference sequence). This CDR3 is built from 14 residues. With 3 bases removed from V and 5 bases from J, the gap between germline ends came to 14 bases. The CDR3: CAWRPPPGDQPQHF. In DNA form, the CDR3 reads TGTGCCTGGAGACCACCCCCCGGGGATCAGCCCCAGCATTTT.

V and J are TRBV5-1 and TRBJ1-3; D is undetermined. This CDR3 spans 16 amino acids. Trimming removed 0 bases from V and 4 bases from J, with 14 bases in between. Per the germline V gene, CDR1 is SGHRS and CDR2 is YFSETQ. CDR3: CASSLEGALKGNTIYF. In nucleotides, the CDR3 is TGCGCCAGCAGCTTGGAGGGCGCCTTAAAGGGAAACACCATATATTTT. The full variable domain, in which reference TRBV5-1 and TRBJ1-3 provide the parts outside the CDR3, is KAGVTQTPRYLIKTRGQQVTLSCSPISGHRSVSWYQQTPGQGLQFLFEYFSETQRNKGNFPGRFSGRQFSNSRSEMNVSTLELGDSALYLCASSLEGALKGNTIYFGEGSWLTVV.

The chain couples TRBV28 to TRBJ1-1; D not certain. CDR3 length equals 16 residues. V dropped 2 bases and J dropped 0 bases, with 13 bases sitting between them. Germline CDR1 reads MDHEN; CDR2 reads SYDVKM. CDR3 sequence reads: CASSLVGFSMNTEAFF. In DNA form, the CDR3 reads TGTGCCAGCAGTTTAGTCGGCTTTTCCATGAACACTGAAGCTTTCTTT.

The chain has TRBV19 and TRBJ1-1, with no clear D. Per germline, CDR1 LNHDA and CDR2 SQIVND (reference sequence). V lost 8 bases, J lost 1 base, and 8 bases lay in between. CDR3 length: 12 amino acids. This chain's CDR3 is CASSPGNTEAFF. As DNA, the CDR3 is TGTGCCAGTTCACCCGGGAACACTGAAGCTTTCTTT. The full variable domain, with the rest looked up from reference TRBV19 and TRBJ1-1, is DGGITQSPKYLFRKEGQNVTLSCEQNLNHDAMYWYRQDPGQGLRLIYYSQIVNDFQKGDIAEGYSVSREKKESFPLTVTSAQKNPTAFYLCASSPGNTEAFFGQGTRLTVV.

J is TRBJ1-5 and V is TRBV4-1; the match to TRBD1 covers 9 bases. CDR3 size: 15 residues. After removal of 3 bases from V and 6 bases from J, the junction contained 6 bases not matched to a gene. Looked up from germline, CDR1 is MGHRA and CDR2 is YSYEKL. The CDR3 region has the DNA TGCGCCAGCAGCCAGCCGGGACAGGGTATTCAGCCCCAGCATTTT. Protein product: CASSQPGQGIQPQHF.

The table lists this clone with a few counts. The chain couples TRBV7-1 to TRBJ1-1; D call uncertain. TRBV7-1 is placed among ORFs of uncertain function. The CDR3 contains 14 residues. Trimming stripped 3 bases from V and 1 base from J, with 9 bases between. In DNA, the CDR3 is TGTGCCAGCAGCTCGAATCTTAGGAACACTGAAGCTTTCTTT. Translated: CASSSNLRNTEAFF.

V usage is TRBV5-1 and J usage is TRBJ1-3; D remains unclear. The germline V gene has CDR1 SGHRS and CDR2 YFSETQ. With 0 bases removed from V and 1 base from J, the gap between germline ends came to 8 bases. This CDR3 has 15 amino acids. This CDR3 is CASSLADSSGNTIYF. Written as DNA, the CDR3 is TGCGCCAGCAGCTTGGCCGATAGTTCTGGAAACACCATATATTTT.

A note on this clone: The junction departs from the called germline gene at one end, perhaps through a read error. The chain has TRBV11-3 and TRBJ1-2; D remains unclear. Germline assignment: CDR1 SGHNT and CDR2 YENEEA. The CDR3 totals 14 residues. The CDR3 region has the DNA TGTGCCAGCAGGTTAGGGATGGCTAAGCGGGGCTACACCTTC. Protein sequence: CASRLGMAKRGYTF.

The chain links TRBV11-3 to TRBJ2-2; possibly TRBD1 for D (6 bases). The CDR3 has 14 amino acids. Between the trimmed V and J ends, which lost 8 bases and 3 bases, there was a span of 13 bases. Germline V gene lookup returns CDR1 SGHNT and CDR2 YENEEA. DNA of the CDR3: TGTGCCAGCGAACAGGGATTTTACACCGGGGAGCTGTTTTTT. This encodes CASEQGFYTGELFF. Variable domain in full (rest from reference TRBV11-3 and TRBJ2-2): EAGVVQSPRYKIIEKKQPVAFWCNPISGHNTLYWYLQNLGQGPELLIRYENEEAVDDSQLPKDRFSAERLKGVDSTLKIQPAELGDSAVYLCASEQGFYTGELFFGEGSRLTVL.

This clone has only a few counts. The chain is built from TRBV28 and TRBJ2-4; D is unclear. Trimming cost V 2 bases and J 6 bases, with 14 bases left between them. Germline V gives CDR1 MDHEN, CDR2 SYDVKM. This CDR3 has 15 residues. This chain's CDR3 is CASSLLGPSSNIQYF. CDR3 coding DNA: TGTGCCAGCAGTTTACTCGGGCCGTCATCAAACATTCAGTACTTC.

The chain uses TRBV6-8 and TRBJ2-2; 9 nucleotides line up with TRBD1. Germline trimming cut 2 bases from V and 5 bases from J; bases unmatched to any gene: 6. Germline loops: CDR1 MNHGY, CDR2 SAAAGT. This CDR3 has 16 residues. CDR3: CASSYPGTGRTGELFF. The CDR3 DNA follows: TGTGCCAGCAGTTACCCCGGGACAGGGCGGACCGGGGAGCTGTTTTTT.

The chain couples TRBV11-3 to TRBJ2-2; TRBD1 matches at 10 bases. The CDR3 is 15 residues long. The J segment lost 3 bases and the V segment lost 7 bases, leaving 5 bases of the junction unmatched. Germline V gene sequence: CDR1 SGHNT, CDR2 YENEEA. The CDR3 here is CASNMDRGDTGELFF. The CDR3 DNA follows: TGTGCCAGCAATATGGACAGGGGGGACACCGGGGAGCTGTTTTTT.

V and J are TRBV6-7 and TRBJ2-2; D is possibly TRBD2 (6 bases). TRBV6-7 is an ORF for which the function is uncertain. This CDR3 contains 16 residues. V shed 0 bases and J shed 0 bases, with 8 bases lying between them. The CDR3 nucleotides read TGTGCCAGCAGTTACTCGGCGGGAACGAACACCGGGGAGCTGTTTTTT. It specifies CASSYSAGTNTGELFF.

A word on this clone: At the DNA level, this CDR3 is encoded by other sequences in the same sample as well. The chain links TRBV29-1 to TRBJ1-1; 9 nucleotides agree with TRBD1. This CDR3 has 13 residues. CDR1 is SQVTM, CDR2 ANQGSEA, per germline. The CDR3 loop reads CSGGDRVNTEAFF. The CDR3 DNA reads as TGCAGTGGGGGGGACAGGGTGAACACTGAAGCTTTCTTT.